One sample yielded the 24 T cell receptor beta chains listed below, sequenced in a study of blood T cell repertoires in COVID-19. Assay: immunoSEQ multiplex PCR; the TCRdb copy retains only in-frame clones and omits some. The sample carries some 200,000 clones, approximately 82% recorded once. Sample: peripheral blood. The receptor set was obtained from a woman between 35 and 50 years old who had recovered from COVID-19.

The sample holds one count of this clone. The rearrangement uses TRBV6-5 and TRBJ1-1; TRBD1 matches at 10 bases. From germline, CDR1 is MNHEY and CDR2 SVGAGI. The CDR3 has 15 amino acids. Trimming took 0 bases from V and 4 from J; bases not matched to a gene: 2. For the CDR3, the DNA is TGTGCCAGCAGTTACTCCCGGACAGGGGGCACTGAAGCTTTCTTT. Amino acid sequence: CASSYSRTGGTEAFF.

V is TRBV7-2 and J is TRBJ2-3; 9 bases map to TRBD1. Looked up from germline, CDR1 is SGHTA and CDR2 is FQGNSA. This CDR3 comprises 15 residues. The V segment lost 2 bases and the J segment 6 bases; nucleotides outside the gene matches: 6. CDR3 region: CASSLSQGAADTQYF. CDR3 bases: TGTGCCAGCAGCTTATCACAGGGGGCAGCTGATACGCAGTATTTT.

This clone was seen a handful of times. The chain links TRBV2 to TRBJ1-6; D might be TRBD1 (6 bases). The CDR3 spans 14 residues. Germline V lookup: CDR1 SNHLY, CDR2 FYNNEI. Trimming removed 7 bases from V and 10 bases from J, with 17 bases in between. CDR3 sequence (DNA): TGTGCCAGCACTACCGGGACACGAAACTCACCCCTCCACTTT. Translated: CASTTGTRNSPLHF.

This chain connects TRBV6-4 to TRBJ2-6; D unclear. Per the germline V gene, CDR1 is MRHNA and CDR2 is SNTAGT. Trimming shortened V by 4 bases and J by 0 bases, and 7 bases separated the two germline ends. The CDR3 is 15 residues long. CDR3 loop: CASSVGSSGANVLTF. The DNA of the CDR3 is TGTGCCAGCAGTGTGGGCAGCTCTGGGGCCAACGTCCTGACTTTC.

This clone is a singleton in its sample. CDR3: CASSYSFGAQETQYF. The CDR3, as DNA: TGTGCCAGCAGTTACTCGTTTGGGGCCCAAGAGACCCAGTACTTC. The J gene is TRBJ2-5, the V gene TRBV6-5; TRBD1 might be the D (5 bases). The V end lost 0 bases, the J end lost 1 base, and 9 bases lay between the germline ends. This CDR3 comprises 15 residues. The germline gives CDR1 MNHEY, CDR2 SVGAGI.

The gene calls are TRBV3-1 (or the pseudogene TRBV3-2) and TRBJ1-1; 9 nucleotides agree with TRBD1. J gave up 5 bases and V 1 base, and 8 bases lay outside the gene matches. CDR3 length: 16 residues. In germline, CDR1 is LGHDT, CDR2 YNNKEL (reference sequence). CDR3 nucleotides: TGTGCCAGCAGCCAAGCCTGGGGACAGGGCGCGACTGAAGCTTTCTTT. It codes for CASSQAWGQGATEAFF.

The gene calls are TRBV7-8 and TRBJ1-5, with D unclear. V dropped 1 base and J dropped 1 base, with 5 bases sitting between them. CDR3 length equals 14 residues. CDR1 is SGHVS and CDR2 is FQNEAQ in the germline V gene. CDR3 amino acids: CASSLGQSNQPQHF. The DNA for the CDR3 is TGTGCCAGCAGCTTAGGCCAGAGCAATCAGCCCCAGCATTTT.

In its sample, this clone was seen once. This chain connects TRBV25-1 to TRBJ2-1; a weak D match, TRBD2 (6 bases). Per germline, CDR1 MGHDK and CDR2 SYGVNS. The V gene lost 3 bases and the J gene lost 6 bases, with 12 bases spanning the gap. The CDR3 totals 14 residues. The CDR3 loop is CASSDGSGANEQFF. The CDR3 region has the DNA TGTGCCAGCAGTGATGGTAGCGGTGCCAATGAGCAGTTCTTC.

This clone showed up just once. J is TRBJ2-1 and V is TRBV27, with 12 nucleotides matching TRBD2. Germline trimming cut 4 bases from V and 12 bases from J; bases unmatched to any gene: 10. The CDR3 has 15 amino acids. Germline CDR1 MNHEY, CDR2 SMNVEV (reference sequence). In DNA, the CDR3 is TGTGCCAGCAGTTCCACTAGCGGGGGGCCCCGGTGGCAGTTCTTC. Translating it yields CASSSTSGGPRWQFF.

The CDR3 is CATAGFPYNEQFF. The CDR3 DNA is TGTGCCACCGCAGGGTTCCCTTACAATGAGCAGTTCTTC. The chain has TRBV15 and TRBJ2-1, with D perhaps matching TRBD1 (5 bases). V was shortened by 8 bases and J by 4 bases, with 12 bases between the two germline ends. This CDR3 contains 13 residues. Per germline, CDR1 LNHNV and CDR2 YYDKDF (reference sequence).

This rearrangement joins TRBV6-6 to TRBJ1-1, with TRBD1 as a possible D gene (6 bases). CDR1 is MNHNY, CDR2 SVGAGI, per germline (reference sequence). Trimming took 6 bases from V and 2 from J, leaving 19 bases between them. The CDR3 runs 16 residues. DNA of the CDR3: TGTGCCAGCAGGTGGGGGGGGGCGTTTAGTAACACTGAAGCTTTCTTT. Its protein product is CASRWGGAFSNTEAFF.

This chain joins TRBV5-1 and TRBJ2-3; 9 positions match TRBD2. The CDR3 covers 14 residues. CDR1 and CDR2 (germline): SGHRS, YFSETQ. V was clipped by 7 bases and J by 5 bases; unmatched bases: 8. The CDR3 loop is CASGGGGAEDTQYF. The CDR3 coding sequence is TGCGCCAGCGGAGGCGGGGGGGCCGAAGATACGCAGTATTTT.

This chain uses TRBV3-1 (or the pseudogene TRBV3-2) with TRBJ2-3; no reliable D call. There are 15 residues in the CDR3. Trimming removed 3 bases from V and 5 bases from J, with 15 bases in between. Germline CDR1 is LGHDT and CDR2 is YNNKEL (reference sequence). CDR3 residues: CASSQATDSGDTQYF. The CDR3 DNA is TGTGCCAGCAGCCAGGCCACGGATTCGGGAGATACGCAGTATTTT.

This clone was seen a handful of times. This chain uses TRBV18 with TRBJ1-6; D is undetermined. V was trimmed by 6 bases and J by 11 bases, leaving 26 bases between them. From germline, CDR1 is KGHSH and CDR2 LQKENI. The CDR3 covers 17 residues. CDR3: CASSQEDARFLDTPLHF. The CDR3 bases are TGTGCCAGCTCTCAGGAGGACGCTAGATTCCTCGATACACCCCTCCACTTT.

J is TRBJ2-3 and V is TRBV27; no clear D gene. The germline gives CDR1 MNHEY, CDR2 SMNVEV (reference sequence). Trimming left V 1 base short and J 5 bases short, with 7 bases between. The CDR3 spans 13 residues. DNA for the CDR3: TGTGCCAGCAGTTTATTTCTAGGAGATACGCAGTATTTT. Translated, it gives CASSLFLGDTQYF.

The rearrangement uses TRBV15 and TRBJ1-6, with D uncertain. Trimming shortened V by 5 bases and J by 0 bases, and 5 bases separated the two germline ends. The CDR3 is 14 residues long. Germline loops: CDR1 LNHNV, CDR2 YYDKDF (reference sequence). The DNA for the CDR3 is TGTGCCACCAGCGCGGACTCCTATAATTCACCCCTCCACTTT. Its protein is CATSADSYNSPLHF.

In this sample, this clone turned up a few times. In DNA, the CDR3 is TGCGCCAGCAGCTTCGGGGGAGATCAGCCCCAGCATTTT. It specifies CASSFGGDQPQHF. The chain couples TRBV5-1 to TRBJ1-5; perhaps TRBD1 as D (5 bases). Germline V CDR1 and CDR2: SGHRS, YFSETQ. Trimming removed 2 bases from V and 5 bases from J, with 8 bases in between. The CDR3 is made up of 13 amino acids.

V gene TRBV25-1 combines with J gene TRBJ1-2; 9 bases align to TRBD1. Germline V gene data show CDR1 as MGHDK and CDR2 as SYGVNS. J was trimmed by 2 bases and V by 4 bases; bases with no gene match: 2. The CDR3 contains 14 residues. Written as DNA, the CDR3 is TGTGCCAGCAGTGCAGGACAGGGGAACTATGGCTACACCTTC. Protein: CASSAGQGNYGYTF.

This chain connects TRBV3-1 (or the pseudogene TRBV3-2) to TRBJ2-4; D is perhaps TRBD2 (6 bases). Trimming took 0 bases from V and 2 from J, leaving 14 bases between them. Germline V CDR1 and CDR2: LGHDT, YNNKEL (reference sequence). There are 17 residues in the CDR3. Here the CDR3 DNA reads TGTGCCAGCAGCCAAGATATCCCTGGGACTTCCAAAAACATTCAGTACTTC. This sequence encodes CASSQDIPGTSKNIQYF.

The V and J genes are TRBV5-4 and TRBJ2-3, with 10 bases aligning to TRBD2. After removal of 4 bases from V and 4 bases from J, the junction contained 15 bases not matched to a gene. Germline lookup yields CDR1 SGHNT and CDR2 YYREEE (reference sequence). The CDR3 contains 18 residues. The CDR3 DNA sequence: TGTGCCAGCAGCCCTAAATCTAGCGGGGGCAATTCAGCAGATACGCAGTATTTT. It specifies CASSPKSSGGNSADTQYF.

The V and J genes are TRBV28 and TRBJ1-2, with TRBD1 identical over 9 bases. The V gene's germline CDR1 is MDHEN and CDR2 SYDVKM. This CDR3 is built from 13 residues. J gave up 2 bases and V 10 bases, and 5 bases lay outside the gene matches. CDR3 DNA: TGTGCCACCGGACAGGGGACGAACTATGGCTACACCTTC. Translation gives CATGQGTNYGYTF.

About this clone: Other DNA sequences within the sample encode an identical CDR3. The chain carries TRBV12-3 or TRBV12-4 and TRBJ1-1; D not certain. There are 13 residues in the CDR3. V lost 3 bases, J lost 2 bases, and 7 bases lay in between. The CDR3, as DNA: TGTGCCAGCAGTTTGGCCCAAAACACTGAAGCTTTCTTT. Translation: CASSLAQNTEAFF.

This sequence joins TRBV5-6 and TRBJ2-7; D remains ambiguous. CDR3 length: 15 residues. V was pared by 1 base and J by 3 bases, with 14 bases between. Germline lookup yields CDR1 SGHDT and CDR2 YYEEEE. Here the CDR3 reads CASSLIRDPGYEQYF. CDR3 DNA sequence: TGTGCCAGCAGCTTGATCCGAGACCCAGGCTACGAGCAGTACTTC.

On this clone itself: An end of the junction does not agree with germline; a read error may underlie this. This CDR3 reads CASSLGASSNEQFF. CDR3 nucleotide sequence: TGTGCTAGCAGCTTAGGGGCTAGCTCGAATGAGCAGTTCTTC. This chain joins TRBV7-7 and TRBJ2-1; D is possibly TRBD1 or TRBD2 (5 bases each). The length of the CDR3 is 14 residues. Germline CDR1 is SSHAT and CDR2 is FNYEAQ (reference sequence). The full variable domain, its missing parts supplied by reference TRBV7-7 and TRBJ2-1, is GAGVSQSPRYKVTKRGQDVTLRCDPISSHATLYWYQQALGQGPEFLTYFNYEAQPDKSGLPSDRFSAERPEGSISTLTIQRTEQRDSAMYRCASSLGASSNEQFFGPGTRLTVL.